Sequencing of this T cell receptor (beta chain) was carried out in a study of blood T cell repertoires in COVID-19. Looking at the study overall: The United States, Italy and Spain supplied acute and convalescent COVID-19 samples. T cells, B-cell-depleted T cells, or PBMCs provided the cDNA or gDNA that served as material.

Clinical history as reported by participants underpinned cohort assignment. Libraries were prepared by immunoSEQ multiplex PCR; TCRdb keeps only in-frame clonotypes and omits some of them. The repertoire includes hundreds of thousands of clones, under 90% of them detected once, and approximately 1.6% sits in the top ten. This clone was picked up a small number of times. This CDR3 region has 14 residues. From germline, CDR1 is MNHNY and CDR2 SVGAGI (reference sequence). V gave up 8 bases and J gave up 8 bases, with 19 bases separating them. The sequencing sample was made of PBMCs or T cells enriched from blood (not recorded which). The chain combines TRBV6-6 with TRBJ2-1, with D possibly matching TRBD1 (5 bases). This receptor was identified in a man aged 40-49 years who had recovered from COVID-19. CDR3 sequence reads: CASGDSHRGDEQFF. CDR3 DNA: TGTGCCAGCGGAGACAGCCATAGAGGCGATGAGCAGTTCTTC.